These 2 T cell receptor beta chains were sequenced from one sample in a study of T cell responses to AZD1222 COVID-19 vaccine. TCRdb's copy holds only in-frame clones and misses some; the assay was immunoSEQ multiplex PCR. The sample contains 130,000 or so clones, more than 90% of which appear only once. The sequencing here drew on peripheral blood, taken 28 days after the second AZD1222 dose. Every receptor here comes from an adult who received the AZD1222 COVID-19 vaccine.

This sequence joins TRBV30 and TRBJ1-2; D might be TRBD1 (6 bases). Trimming left V 2 bases short and J 5 bases short, with 9 bases between. The CDR3 consists of 12 residues. Per germline, CDR1 GTSNPN and CDR2 SVGIG (reference sequence). The CDR3 spells CAWSPGVYGYTF. The CDR3 nucleotides read TGTGCCTGGAGTCCAGGGGTTTATGGCTACACCTTC.

J is TRBJ1-6 and V is TRBV5-5, with 7 nucleotides matching TRBD1. The V gene's germline CDR1 is SGHKS and CDR2 YYEKEE (reference sequence). J lost 12 bases, V lost 4 bases, and 7 bases had no gene match. CDR3 size: 13 residues. Here the CDR3 DNA reads TGTGCCAGCAGCCCGGACAGGTCGAAACCCCTCCACTTT. This translates into CASSPDRSKPLHF.